Listed below are T cell receptor beta chains from one sample, sequenced in a study of immune cell composition in non-small cell lung cancer. TCRdb keeps only in-frame clones here, not all; method: immunoSEQ multiplex PCR. The sample lists some 9,100 clones, roughly two thirds occurring once. The sample taken for sequencing was lung tumor tissue. These receptors all stem from a human donor with non-small cell lung cancer. Each CDR3 is given with its conserved first and last residue. Fields, in order: CDR3 length, J gene, V gene, D gene, clone size, CDR3 protein, CDR3 DNA. A D gene is named only where the DNA matches it firmly. Size values are once, few and many counts, or a class for expanded clones, and some rows have none.

13	TRBJ2-7	TRBV6-5	TRBD1	.	CASRLRDSYEQYF	TGTGCCAGCAGACTCCGGGACAGCTACGAGCAGTACTTC
16	TRBJ2-2	TRBV19	.	once	CASSIQAGVGTGELFF	TGTGCCAGTAGTATCCAAGCAGGGGTTGGGACCGGGGAGCTGTTTTTT
14	TRBJ2-7	TRBV7-8	TRBD1	.	CASSFGTGFGEQYF	TGTGCCAGCAGCTTCGGGACAGGGTTTGGCGAGCAGTACTTC
11	TRBJ1-1	TRBV7-8	.	.	CASMSISEAFF	TGTGCCAGCATGAGTATTAGTGAAGCTTTCTTT
13	TRBJ1-2	TRBV27	.	few	CASSHQGNNGYTF	TGTGCCAGCAGTCATCAGGGGAACAATGGCTACACCTTC
10	TRBJ2-5	TRBV20-1	.	.	CSASQETQYF	TGCAGTGCTAGTCAAGAGACCCAGTACTTC
17	TRBJ2-1	TRBV11-3	.	.	CATAKGAWPRLYNEQFF	TGTGCCACCGCGAAGGGCGCCTGGCCCCGGCTCTACAATGAGCAGTTCTTC
16	TRBJ2-3	TRBV5-1	TRBD1	.	CASSPRRQGSTDTQYF	TGCGCCAGCAGCCCCAGAAGACAGGGGAGCACAGATACGCAGTATTTT
14	TRBJ1-1	TRBV7-9	.	.	CASSPGHSNTEAFF	TGTGCCAGCAGCCCGGGACATTCGAACACTGAAGCTTTCTTT
14	TRBJ1-5	TRBV5-1	.	.	CASSLGPLVQPQHF	TGTGCCAGCAGCTTGGGACCGCTCGTGCAGCCCCAGCATTTT
18	TRBJ2-5	TRBV27	.	.	CASSLLQTGQGYQETQYF	TGTGCCAGCAGTTTATTACAAACAGGGCAGGGGTACCAAGAGACCCAGTACTTC
17	TRBJ2-1	TRBV18	.	.	CASSPPLTGQSYNEQFF	TGTGCCAGCTCACCACCGCTGACGGGGCAGTCGTACAATGAGCAGTTCTTC
16	TRBJ1-2	TRBV4-2	.	.	CASSLGMGRGGYGYTF	TGTGCCAGCAGCTTGGGTATGGGACGAGGCGGTTATGGCTACACCTTC
11	TRBJ2-7	TRBV20-1	.	few	CSARDGWKQYF	TGCAGTGCTAGAGATGGGTGGAAGCAGTACTTC
16	TRBJ1-5	TRBV27	.	.	CASSLLAGNLNQPQHF	TGTGCCAGCAGTTTATTAGCCGGAAACCTCAATCAGCCCCAGCATTTT
14	TRBJ1-1	TRBV7-2	TRBD1	.	CASSSFRGVTEAFF	TGTGCCAGCAGCTCTTTCAGGGGGGTCACTGAAGCTTTCTTT
15	TRBJ2-7	TRBV11-3	.	.	CASSGQDQESYEQYF	TGTGCCAGCAGCGGGCAGGACCAAGAATCCTACGAGCAGTACTTC
15	TRBJ2-5	TRBV11-1	TRBD1	.	CASSARTGGDETQYF	TGTGCCAGCAGCGCCCGGACAGGGGGCGATGAGACCCAGTACTTC
14	TRBJ2-7	TRBV11-2	.	.	CASSLRVSSYEQYF	TGTGCCAGCAGCTTAAGGGTCAGCTCCTACGAGCAGTACTTC
14	TRBJ1-1	TRBV5-6	.	.	CASSWKSGDTEAFF	TGTGCCAGCAGCTGGAAATCCGGGGACACTGAAGCTTTCTTT
13	TRBJ2-7	TRBV6-1	TRBD1	.	CAVPGQGIDEQYF	TGTGCCGTGCCGGGACAGGGGATCGACGAGCAGTACTTC
15	TRBJ2-7	TRBV4-3	.	.	CASSQSWQADYEQYF	TGCGCCAGCAGCCAATCTTGGCAGGCGGACTACGAGCAGTACTTC